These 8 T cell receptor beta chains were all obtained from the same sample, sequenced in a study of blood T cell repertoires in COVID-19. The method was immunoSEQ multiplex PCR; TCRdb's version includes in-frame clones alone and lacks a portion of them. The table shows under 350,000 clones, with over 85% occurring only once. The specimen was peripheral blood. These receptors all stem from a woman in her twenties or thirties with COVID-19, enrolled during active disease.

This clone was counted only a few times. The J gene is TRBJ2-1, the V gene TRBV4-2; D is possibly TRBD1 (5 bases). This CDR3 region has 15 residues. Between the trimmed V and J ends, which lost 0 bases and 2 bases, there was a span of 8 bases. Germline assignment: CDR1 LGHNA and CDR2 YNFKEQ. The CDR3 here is CASSQDTGPYNEQFF. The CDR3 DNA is TGTGCCAGCAGCCAAGATACAGGACCCTACAATGAGCAGTTCTTC.

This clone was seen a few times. The CDR3 sequence is CASSEAGALHSYEQYF. CDR3 sequence (DNA): TGTGCCAGCAGTGAAGCGGGGGCTTTACACTCCTACGAGCAGTACTTC. The rearrangement links TRBV6-1 to TRBJ2-7, with a possible D match to TRBD1 (6 bases). Trimming removed 0 bases from V and 0 bases from J, with 12 bases in between. Per the germline V gene, CDR1 is MNHNS and CDR2 is SASEGT. This CDR3 is 16 amino acids long.

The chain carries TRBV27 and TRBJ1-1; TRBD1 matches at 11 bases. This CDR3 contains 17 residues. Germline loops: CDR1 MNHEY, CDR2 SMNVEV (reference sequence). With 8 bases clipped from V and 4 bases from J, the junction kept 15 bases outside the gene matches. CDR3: CASCTGPGQGGSTEAFF. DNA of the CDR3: TGTGCCAGCTGCACAGGCCCGGGACAGGGGGGGAGCACTGAAGCTTTCTTT.

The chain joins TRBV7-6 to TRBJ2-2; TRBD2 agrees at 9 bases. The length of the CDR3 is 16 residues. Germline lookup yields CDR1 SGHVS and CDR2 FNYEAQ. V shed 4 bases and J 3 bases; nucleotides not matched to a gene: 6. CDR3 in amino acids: CASSSQAGGYTGELFF. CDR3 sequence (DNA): TGTGCCAGCAGCTCTCAAGCGGGGGGTTACACCGGGGAGCTGTTTTTT.

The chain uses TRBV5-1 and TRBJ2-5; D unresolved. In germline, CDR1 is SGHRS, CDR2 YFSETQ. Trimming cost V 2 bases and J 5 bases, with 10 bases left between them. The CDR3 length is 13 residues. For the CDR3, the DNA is TGCGCCAGCAGCTTTCGGCTCAGGGAGACCCAGTACTTC. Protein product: CASSFRLRETQYF.

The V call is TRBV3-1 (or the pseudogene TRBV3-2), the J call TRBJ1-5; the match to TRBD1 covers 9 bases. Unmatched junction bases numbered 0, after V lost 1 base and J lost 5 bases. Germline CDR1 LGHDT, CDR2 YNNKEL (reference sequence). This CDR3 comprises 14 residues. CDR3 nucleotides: TGTGCCAGCAGCCAAGGACAGGGGGATCAGCCCCAGCATTTT. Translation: CASSQGQGDQPQHF.

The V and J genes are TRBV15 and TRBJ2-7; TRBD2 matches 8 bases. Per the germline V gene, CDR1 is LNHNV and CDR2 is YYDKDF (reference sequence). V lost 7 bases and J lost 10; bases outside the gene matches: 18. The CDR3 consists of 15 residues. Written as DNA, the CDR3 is TGTGCCACCATCGGCTCATTGCAGGGAGCGGGGGAACAGTACTTC. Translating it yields CATIGSLQGAGEQYF.

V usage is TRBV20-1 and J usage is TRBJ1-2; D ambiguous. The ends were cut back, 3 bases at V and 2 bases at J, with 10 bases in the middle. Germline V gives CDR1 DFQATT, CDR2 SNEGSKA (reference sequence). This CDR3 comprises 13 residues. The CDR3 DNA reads TGCAGTGCTAGTGAGACGGAGAACTATGGCTACACCTTC. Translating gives CSASETENYGYTF.